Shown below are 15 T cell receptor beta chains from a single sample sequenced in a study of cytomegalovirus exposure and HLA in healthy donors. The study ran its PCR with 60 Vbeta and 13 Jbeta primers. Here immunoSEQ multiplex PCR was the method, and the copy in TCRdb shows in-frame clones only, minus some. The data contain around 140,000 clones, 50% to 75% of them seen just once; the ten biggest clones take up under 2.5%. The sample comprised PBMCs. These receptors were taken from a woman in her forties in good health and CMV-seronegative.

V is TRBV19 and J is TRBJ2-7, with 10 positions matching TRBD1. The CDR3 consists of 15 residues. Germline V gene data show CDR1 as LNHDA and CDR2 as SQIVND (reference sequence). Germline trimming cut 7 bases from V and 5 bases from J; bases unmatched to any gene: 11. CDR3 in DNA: TGTGCCAGTACCCTCGGGACAGGGGTGAGGGACGAGCAGTACTTC. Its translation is CASTLGTGVRDEQYF.

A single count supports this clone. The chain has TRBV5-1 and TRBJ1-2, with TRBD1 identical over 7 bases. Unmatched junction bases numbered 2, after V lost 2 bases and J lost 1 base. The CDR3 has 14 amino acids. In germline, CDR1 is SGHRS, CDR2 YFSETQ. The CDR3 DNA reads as TGCGCCAGCAGCTTAGGGACAGATAACTATGGCTACACCTTC. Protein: CASSLGTDNYGYTF. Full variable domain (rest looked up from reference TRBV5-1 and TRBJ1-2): KAGVTQTPRYLIKTRGQQVTLSCSPISGHRSVSWYQQTPGQGLQFLFEYFSETQRNKGNFPGRFSGRQFSNSRSEMNVSTLELGDSALYLCASSLGTDNYGYTFGSGTRLTVV.

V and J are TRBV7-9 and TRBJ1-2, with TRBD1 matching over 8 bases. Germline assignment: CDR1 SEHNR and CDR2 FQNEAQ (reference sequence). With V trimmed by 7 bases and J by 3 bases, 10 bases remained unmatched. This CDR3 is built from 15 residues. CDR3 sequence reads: CASIHFQGADYGYTF. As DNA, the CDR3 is TGTGCCAGCATCCACTTCCAGGGGGCAGACTATGGCTACACCTTC.

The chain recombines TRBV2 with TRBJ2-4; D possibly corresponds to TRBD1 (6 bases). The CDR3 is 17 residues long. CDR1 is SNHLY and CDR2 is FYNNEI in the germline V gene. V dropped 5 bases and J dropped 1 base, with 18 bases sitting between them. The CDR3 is CASSPPDSSRAKNIQYF. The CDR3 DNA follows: TGTGCCAGCAGTCCCCCGGACAGCTCAAGGGCCAAAAACATTCAGTACTTC.

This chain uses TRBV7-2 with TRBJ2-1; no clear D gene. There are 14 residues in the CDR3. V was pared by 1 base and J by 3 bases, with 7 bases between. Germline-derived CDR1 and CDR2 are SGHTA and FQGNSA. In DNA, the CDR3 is TGTGCCAGCAGCTTAGTGGGCAGCTACAATGAGCAGTTCTTC. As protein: CASSLVGSYNEQFF. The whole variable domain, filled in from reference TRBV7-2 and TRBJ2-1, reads GAGVSQSPSNKVTEKGKDVELRCDPISGHTALYWYRQSLGQGLEFLIYFQGNSAPDKSGLPSDRFSAERTGGSVSTLTIQRTQQEDSAVYLCASSLVGSYNEQFFGPGTRLTVL.

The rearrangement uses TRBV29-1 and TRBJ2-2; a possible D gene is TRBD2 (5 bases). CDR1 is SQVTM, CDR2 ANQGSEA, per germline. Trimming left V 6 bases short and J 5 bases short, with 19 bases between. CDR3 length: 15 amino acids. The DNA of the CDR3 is TGCAGCGTCGGGGTTCAAGCCTCGGGGACCGGGGAGCTGTTTTTT. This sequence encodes CSVGVQASGTGELFF.

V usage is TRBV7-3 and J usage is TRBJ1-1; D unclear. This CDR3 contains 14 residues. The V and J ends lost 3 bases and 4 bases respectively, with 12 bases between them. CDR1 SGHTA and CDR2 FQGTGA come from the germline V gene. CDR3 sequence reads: CASSFDGMGTEAFF. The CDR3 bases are TGTGCCAGCAGCTTTGACGGGATGGGCACTGAAGCTTTCTTT.

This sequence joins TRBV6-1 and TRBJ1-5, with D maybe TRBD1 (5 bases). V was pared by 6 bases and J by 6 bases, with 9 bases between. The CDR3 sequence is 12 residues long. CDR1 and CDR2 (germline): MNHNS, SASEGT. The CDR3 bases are TGTGCCAGCAGGCCGGGGGTTCAGCCCCAGCATTTT. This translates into CASRPGVQPQHF.

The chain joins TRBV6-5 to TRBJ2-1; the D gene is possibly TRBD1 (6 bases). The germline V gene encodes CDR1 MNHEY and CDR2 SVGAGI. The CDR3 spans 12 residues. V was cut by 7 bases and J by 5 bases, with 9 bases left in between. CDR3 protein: CASNSGDNEQFF. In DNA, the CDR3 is TGTGCCAGCAACTCAGGGGACAATGAGCAGTTCTTC.

CDR3 sequence reads: CASSLWTGAGEAFF. The CDR3 nucleotides are TGTGCCAGCAGCCTCTGGACAGGGGCAGGTGAAGCTTTCTTT. The chain uses TRBV7-9 and TRBJ1-1; 9 nucleotides agree with TRBD1. Germline values: CDR1 SEHNR, CDR2 FQNEAQ (reference sequence). With 5 bases clipped from V and 7 bases from J, the junction kept 8 bases outside the gene matches. This CDR3 is 14 amino acids long.

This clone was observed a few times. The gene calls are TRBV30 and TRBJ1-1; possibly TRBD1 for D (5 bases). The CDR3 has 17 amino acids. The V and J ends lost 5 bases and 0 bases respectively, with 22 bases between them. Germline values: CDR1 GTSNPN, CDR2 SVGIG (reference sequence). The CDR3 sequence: CAWGTGKWSGMNTEAFF. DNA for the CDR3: TGTGCCTGGGGCACAGGAAAGTGGTCGGGCATGAACACTGAAGCTTTCTTT.

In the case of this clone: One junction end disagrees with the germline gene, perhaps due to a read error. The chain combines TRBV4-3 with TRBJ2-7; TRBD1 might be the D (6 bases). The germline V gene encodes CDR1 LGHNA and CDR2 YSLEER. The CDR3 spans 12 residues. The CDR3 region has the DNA TGCGCCAGCGCAGCAGCCAAGACAGGATGTTGCTTC. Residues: CASAAAKTGCCF.

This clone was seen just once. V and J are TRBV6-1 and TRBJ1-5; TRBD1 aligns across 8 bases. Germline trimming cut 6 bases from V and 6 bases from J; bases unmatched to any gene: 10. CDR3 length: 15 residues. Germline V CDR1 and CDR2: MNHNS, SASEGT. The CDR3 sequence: CASRDGQGWGQPQHF. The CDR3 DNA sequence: TGTGCCAGCAGGGACGGACAGGGTTGGGGTCAGCCCCAGCATTTT.

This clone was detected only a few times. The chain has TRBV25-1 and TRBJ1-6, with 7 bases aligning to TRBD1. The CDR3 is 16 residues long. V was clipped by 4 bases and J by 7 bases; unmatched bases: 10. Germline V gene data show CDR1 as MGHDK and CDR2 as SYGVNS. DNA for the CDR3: TGTGCCAGCAGTGTTTCTCGGTCAGGGGGAAATTCACCCCTCCACTTT. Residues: CASSVSRSGGNSPLHF. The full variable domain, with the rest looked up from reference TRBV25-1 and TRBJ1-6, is EADIYQTPRYLVIGTGKKITLECSQTMGHDKMYWYQQDPGMELHLIHYSYGVNSTEKGDLSSESTVSRIRTEHFPLTLESARPSHTSQYLCASSVSRSGGNSPLHFGNGTRLTVT.

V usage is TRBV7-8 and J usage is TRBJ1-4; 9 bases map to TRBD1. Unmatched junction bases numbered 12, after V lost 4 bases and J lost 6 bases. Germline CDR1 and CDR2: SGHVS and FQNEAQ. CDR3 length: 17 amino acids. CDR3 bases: TGTGCCAGCAGCTCGTCAGTCACAGGGGGCGGTTATGAAAAACTGTTTTTT. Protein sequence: CASSSSVTGGGYEKLFF.